The 24 T cell receptor beta chains given below trace back to one sample, sequenced in a study of T cell repertoires in cytomegalovirus infection. TCRdb recomputed calls from the reads with MiXCR, one row per CDR3 protein. Counted here are roughly 150,000 distinct CDR3 sequences, 20% to 30% occurring once; the ten biggest clones make up approximately 11%. The specimen sequenced was PBMCs. These receptors originate from a human donor in good health (CMV status not recorded). Some clones in this sample may be carry-over from other donors' samples.

Remarks on this clonotype: This clone may be a read error of a much larger clone one base away. This rearrangement joins TRBV7-2 to TRBJ1-5; the D is unclear. Trimming left V 5 bases short and J 0 bases short, with 11 bases between. The CDR3 is 15 amino acids. From germline, CDR1 is SGHTA and CDR2 FQGNSA. The CDR3 sequence: CASSEVTNSNQPQHF. CDR3 bases: TGTGCCAGCAGCGAAGTGACAAATAGCAATCAGCCCCAGCATTTT.

This clonotype was observed at least ten times. The V call is TRBV7-2, the J call TRBJ2-5; a possible D gene is TRBD1 (5 bases). There are 14 residues in the CDR3. Trimming stripped 5 bases from V and 5 bases from J, with 15 bases between. Germline V CDR1 and CDR2: SGHTA, FQGNSA. The CDR3 bases are TGTGCCAGCAGCCCGCAGCAGGGAACTGAGACCCAGTACTTC. Translated, it gives CASSPQQGTETQYF.

This chain joins TRBV7-9 and TRBJ1-4, with D perhaps matching TRBD1 (5 bases). V lost 4 bases, J lost 8 bases, and 23 bases lay in between. Germline CDR1 is SEHNR and CDR2 is FQNEAQ (reference sequence). There are 17 residues in the CDR3. CDR3 coding DNA: TGTGCCAGCAGCTCGGGACGGGAACCACTACTAGGGGAAAAACTGTTTTTT. Translating it yields CASSSGREPLLGEKLFF.

This clonotype turned up a few times. The chain employs TRBV12-3 or TRBV12-4 and TRBJ1-2; D possibly corresponds to TRBD1 (5 bases). CDR3 length: 14 residues. Trimming took off 3 bases at V and 2 bases at J, with 10 bases between the two ends. DNA of the CDR3: TGTGCCAGCAGTTTTGGGGGAGGCAACTATGGCTACACCTTC. This encodes CASSFGGGNYGYTF.

To note about this clonotype: This sequence may be a read error, since a much larger clone differs from it by one base. The V and J genes are TRBV7-2 and TRBJ2-1; TRBD1 aligns across 7 bases. CDR3 length: 17 amino acids. Germline V lookup: CDR1 SGHTA, CDR2 FQGNSA. The CDR3 region is CGSSLDRGGAGYNEQFF. The CDR3 nucleotides read TGTGGCAGCAGCTTGGACCGAGGGGGCGCAGGCTACAATGAGCAGTTCTTC.

This clonotype was seen only a few times. The rearrangement joins TRBV12-3 or TRBV12-4 to TRBJ1-6, with D tentatively TRBD1 (6 bases). The CDR3 is made up of 16 amino acids. Trimming cost V 6 bases and J 7 bases, with 19 bases left between them. The CDR3 loop is CASSLRTAALNSPLHF. CDR3 DNA: TGTGCCAGCAGCCTCAGGACAGCCGCCCTGAATTCACCCCTCCACTTT.

This clonotype was counted at least ten times. The rearrangement joins TRBV7-9 to TRBJ1-1; 8 bases are a match to TRBD1. This CDR3 has 14 amino acids. The V gene end was trimmed by 8 bases and the J gene end by 0 bases; junction bases not matched to a gene: 5. Germline V gene sequence: CDR1 SEHNR, CDR2 FQNEAQ (reference sequence). The CDR3 DNA sequence: TGTGCCAGCTTGCGACAGGGGATGAACACTGAAGCTTTCTTT. This gives the protein CASLRQGMNTEAFF.

V and J are TRBV15 and TRBJ1-2, with D perhaps matching TRBD1 (5 bases). Germline V CDR1 and CDR2: LNHNV, YYDKDF (reference sequence). The V and J ends lost 0 bases and 5 bases respectively, with 16 bases between them. This CDR3 is 16 amino acids long. CDR3: CATSRDKGNRGYGYTF. The CDR3 DNA sequence: TGTGCCACCAGCAGAGATAAAGGGAACCGGGGGTATGGCTACACCTTC.

V usage is TRBV19 and J usage is TRBJ2-7, with D possibly matching TRBD2 (6 bases). Per germline, CDR1 LNHDA and CDR2 SQIVND (reference sequence). The CDR3 is 15 residues long. V was shortened by 3 bases and J by 1 base, with 13 bases between the two germline ends. The CDR3 protein is CASSMTGVGSYEQYF. The CDR3 DNA reads TGTGCCAGTAGTATGACGGGGGTTGGTTCCTACGAGCAGTACTTC.

This chain uses TRBV20-1 with TRBJ1-6; tentatively, D is TRBD1 (5 bases). The CDR3 consists of 15 residues. Germline V gene lookup returns CDR1 DFQATT and CDR2 SNEGSKA (reference sequence). V was shortened by 6 bases and J by 7 bases, with 19 bases between the two germline ends. CDR3 DNA: TGCAGTGCCGTGCCCGACGCGGGGCGAAATTCACCCCTCCACTTT. Its protein is CSAVPDAGRNSPLHF.

The rearrangement joins TRBV29-1 to TRBJ1-2; D gene ambiguous. Germline V CDR1 and CDR2: SQVTM, ANQGSEA. The CDR3 length is 12 residues. With 0 bases removed from V and 8 bases from J, the gap between germline ends came to 10 bases. The CDR3 region has the DNA TGCAGCGTTGAAGATCGTCAGACGGGCTACACCTTC. As protein: CSVEDRQTGYTF.

The chain employs TRBV28 and TRBJ1-1; a possible D gene is TRBD1 (6 bases). From germline, CDR1 is MDHEN and CDR2 SYDVKM. There are 18 residues in the CDR3. V was cut by 3 bases and J by 1 base, with 21 bases left in between. CDR3 amino acids: CASSLASLTGIANTEAFF. CDR3 in DNA: TGTGCCAGCAGTTTGGCCTCCTTAACAGGGATAGCGAACACTGAAGCTTTCTTT.

This chain links TRBV2 with TRBJ1-5; a possible D gene is TRBD1 (5 bases). Per germline, CDR1 SNHLY and CDR2 FYNNEI. V dropped 6 bases and J dropped 0 bases, with 24 bases sitting between them. This CDR3 contains 19 residues. The CDR3: CASRSAGLIPAYSNQPQHF. In DNA, the CDR3 is TGTGCCAGCAGATCGGCGGGACTGATTCCTGCGTATAGCAATCAGCCCCAGCATTTT.

The chain has TRBV7-3 and TRBJ1-6; D not certain. This CDR3 spans 14 amino acids. V was cut by 3 bases and J by 2 bases, with 5 bases left in between. The germline CDR1 and CDR2 sequences are SGHTA and FQGTGA. The CDR3 bases are TGTGCCAGCAGCTTCGGACCCTATAATTCACCCCTCCACTTT. Protein: CASSFGPYNSPLHF.

J is TRBJ2-2 and V is TRBV6-2 or TRBV6-3, with TRBD1 matching 10 bases. The CDR3 length is 17 residues. V shed 4 bases and J 5 bases; nucleotides not matched to a gene: 10. In germline, CDR1 is MNHEY, CDR2 SVGEGT. The CDR3 region has the DNA TGTGCCAGCAGTTTGACCGGGACAGGGGCTGGGACCGGGGAGCTGTTTTTT. Protein: CASSLTGTGAGTGELFF.

In its sample, this clonotype was seen many times. The CDR3 sequence is CASSLAGTGVDTQYF. The CDR3 DNA reads TGTGCCAGCAGCTTAGCAGGGACAGGGGTTGATACGCAGTATTTT. The V and J genes are TRBV7-2 and TRBJ2-3, with TRBD1 matching 10 bases. Looked up from germline, CDR1 is SGHTA and CDR2 is FQGNSA. The CDR3 spans 15 residues. The ends lost 0 bases at V and 6 bases at J; junction bases unmatched: 3.

The table lists this clonotype with a count of one. The V gene is TRBV5-1, the J gene TRBJ2-1; D may be TRBD2 (6 bases). CDR1 SGHRS and CDR2 YFSETQ come from the germline V gene. The CDR3 length is 14 residues. Between the trimmed V and J ends, which lost 4 bases and 4 bases, there was a span of 12 bases. The CDR3 is CASSRGAGYNEQFF. The CDR3 DNA reads as TGCGCCAGCAGCCGCGGGGCGGGTTACAATGAGCAGTTCTTC.

This clonotype has a count of ten or more. The genes are TRBV2 and TRBJ1-3, with unresolved D. V lost 1 base and J lost 0, with 7 bases in between. Germline-derived CDR1 and CDR2 are SNHLY and FYNNEI. The CDR3 covers 15 residues. This chain's CDR3 is CASSEGQFSGNTIYF. DNA of the CDR3: TGTGCCAGCAGTGAAGGGCAATTCTCTGGAAACACCATATATTTT. Looking up the rest from reference TRBV2 and TRBJ1-3 gives the full variable domain: EPEVTQTPSHQVTQMGQEVILRCVPISNHLYFYWYRQILGQKVEFLVSFYNNEISEKSEIFDDQFSVERPDGSNFTLKIRSTKLEDSAMYFCASSEGQFSGNTIYFGEGSWLTVV.

With regard to this clonotype: The junction does not match germline at one end; this may be a read error. The V gene is TRBV12-3 or TRBV12-4, the J gene TRBJ2-7, with D tentatively TRBD2 (6 bases). The CDR3 covers 15 residues. Here the CDR3 DNA reads TGTGCCAGCAGTTTCAGTCTCCGGGACGGCCTCGGCGGGAACTTC. Its protein product is CASSFSLRDGLGGNF.

This clonotype was seen a handful of times. The V call is TRBV20-1, the J call TRBJ1-2; D is unresolved. The V end lost 6 bases, the J end lost 0 bases, and 14 bases lay between the germline ends. The CDR3 spans 14 residues. CDR1 is DFQATT, CDR2 SNEGSKA, per germline (reference sequence). In DNA, the CDR3 is TGCAGTGCGTATCGACCCGGAGCTAACTATGGCTACACCTTC. It yields the protein CSAYRPGANYGYTF.

Worth noting for this clonotype: Relative to the germline gene, one junction end is altered; a read error may explain this. The chain uses TRBV4-1 and TRBJ2-1; D remains unclear. CDR3 length: 17 residues. CDR1 and CDR2 (germline): MGHRA, YSYEKL. The CDR3 nucleotides read TGTGCCAGCAGCCAAGATCTCTCGTCGGGTTTGTACAATGAGCAGTTCTTC. Translated, it gives CASSQDLSSGLYNEQFF.

The sample holds many counts of this clonotype. V and J are TRBV7-2 and TRBJ1-1, with no clear D. Germline V gene data show CDR1 as SGHTA and CDR2 as FQGNSA. Trimming took off 5 bases at V and 4 bases at J, with 17 bases between the two ends. This CDR3 has 15 amino acids. CDR3 sequence reads: CASSRLGAGVTEAFF. The CDR3 DNA follows: TGTGCCAGCAGCCGCCTTGGCGCCGGCGTCACTGAAGCTTTCTTT.

This clonotype has just a few counts. V is TRBV20-1 and J is TRBJ1-6; weak D call: TRBD1 (6 bases). Germline CDR1 reads DFQATT; CDR2 reads SNEGSKA (reference sequence). This CDR3 has 15 residues. The V end lost 3 bases, the J end lost 7 bases, and 16 bases lay between the germline ends. DNA of the CDR3: TGCAGTGCTAGCCACACAGGACAGATAAATTCACCCCTCCACTTT. Translating gives CSASHTGQINSPLHF.

This sequence joins TRBV20-1 and TRBJ2-7; 8 nucleotides align to TRBD2. CDR3 length: 14 amino acids. V lost 6 bases, J lost 6 bases, and 13 bases stayed unmatched. CDR1 DFQATT and CDR2 SNEGSKA come from the germline V gene (reference sequence). The CDR3 sequence is CSASSERGSGEQYF. The CDR3 DNA follows: TGCAGTGCCAGCTCGGAGCGGGGGTCGGGCGAGCAGTACTTC.